By sample share, the clone carrying this T cell receptor beta chain is medium-sized. What it binds is not known. Reverse transcription used about 500 ng RNA and constant-region primers for alpha and beta. Using multiplexing indices, alpha and beta chain libraries were generated apart by chain-specific third strand synthesis. An approximately 23-cycle PCR with P5s and P7 primers followed a short adapter-adding first PCR. TCRdb fed the 5' RACE reads into MiXCR, producing one record per CDR3 protein. Of around 7,000 distinct CDR3 sequences in the sample, about 10% are singletons; the top ten hold approximately 17%. This specimen comes from a study of HIV-infected patients and healthy controls. Study-wide results and limits: The seeming recovery of the Gini index after therapy in HIV-infected patients vanished in size-matched data.

The CDR3 extends over 14 amino acids. CDR1 MNHEY and CDR2 SMNVEV come from the germline V gene (reference sequence). Trimming left V 3 bases short and J 7 bases short, with 13 bases between. Follow-up blood was drawn about 14 weeks, roughly three months, after antiretroviral therapy began. The repertoire came from unfractionated whole blood and reflected all unsorted peripheral T cells. The TCR comes from an adult with HIV infection. The gene calls are TRBV27 and TRBJ2-1, with D uncertain. Specimen: blood, collected during antiretroviral therapy. CDR3 nucleotide sequence: TGTGCCAGCAGTTTTATCGGCAGAGAGAATGAGCAGTTCTTC. This sequence encodes CASSFIGRENEQFF.